A single sample gave rise to the 4 T cell receptor beta chains below, sequenced in a study of blood T cell repertoires in COVID-19. TCRdb's table, derived via immunoSEQ multiplex PCR, lists solely in-frame clones and lacks some. The sample contains hundreds of thousands of clones, around 82% of which appear only once. The sequencing sample was made of peripheral blood. The receptors shown here come from a woman in her 70s with acute or convalescent COVID-19.

This clone was observed a single time. V gene TRBV6-6 combines with J gene TRBJ2-2; TRBD2 matches 13 bases. The germline V gene has CDR1 MNHNY and CDR2 SVGAGI (reference sequence). The CDR3 sequence is 20 residues long. With 5 bases clipped from V and 1 base from J, the junction kept 13 bases outside the gene matches. The CDR3 DNA sequence: TGTGCCAGCAGTCCAACCATTGGACTAGCGGGGGCCCAGAACACCGGGGAGCTGTTTTTT. Residues: CASSPTIGLAGAQNTGELFF.

V and J are TRBV30 and TRBJ1-3, with D uncertain. The CDR3 contains 15 residues. CDR1 is GTSNPN and CDR2 is SVGIG in the germline V gene (reference sequence). The ends were cut back, 0 bases at V and 4 bases at J, with 13 bases in the middle. In DNA form, the CDR3 reads TGTGCCTGGAGTGTAGGAGGTTCTCGAGGAAACACCATATATTTT. Protein sequence: CAWSVGGSRGNTIYF.

Details on this clone: Mismatch with germline at one junction end may stem from a read error. This chain joins TRBV7-2 and TRBJ1-6, with 10 bases that match TRBD1. The germline V gene encodes CDR1 SGHTA and CDR2 FQGNSA. The CDR3 length is 14 residues. The CDR3: CASRLDRGLSPLHF. In DNA, the CDR3 is TGTGCCAGCAGATTAGACAGGGGGCTTTCACCCCTCCACTTT. The entire variable domain, with the rest obtained from reference TRBV7-2 and TRBJ1-6, is as follows: GAGVSQSPSNKVTEKGKDVELRCDPISGHTALYWYRQSLGQGLEFLIYFQGNSAPDKSGLPSDRFSAERTGGSVSTLTIQRTQQEDSAVYLCASRLDRGLSPLHFGNGTRLTVT.

The chain carries TRBV7-2 and TRBJ2-2, with 8 bases fitting TRBD2. Germline V gene data show CDR1 as SGHTA and CDR2 as FQGNSA. CDR3 length: 16 residues. The junction had 7 bases not matched to a gene; V was cut back by 5 bases and J by 2 bases. CDR3 sequence (DNA): TGTGCCAGCAGCCCCTTAGCGGGACTAAACACCGGGGAGCTGTTTTTT. Amino acid sequence: CASSPLAGLNTGELFF.